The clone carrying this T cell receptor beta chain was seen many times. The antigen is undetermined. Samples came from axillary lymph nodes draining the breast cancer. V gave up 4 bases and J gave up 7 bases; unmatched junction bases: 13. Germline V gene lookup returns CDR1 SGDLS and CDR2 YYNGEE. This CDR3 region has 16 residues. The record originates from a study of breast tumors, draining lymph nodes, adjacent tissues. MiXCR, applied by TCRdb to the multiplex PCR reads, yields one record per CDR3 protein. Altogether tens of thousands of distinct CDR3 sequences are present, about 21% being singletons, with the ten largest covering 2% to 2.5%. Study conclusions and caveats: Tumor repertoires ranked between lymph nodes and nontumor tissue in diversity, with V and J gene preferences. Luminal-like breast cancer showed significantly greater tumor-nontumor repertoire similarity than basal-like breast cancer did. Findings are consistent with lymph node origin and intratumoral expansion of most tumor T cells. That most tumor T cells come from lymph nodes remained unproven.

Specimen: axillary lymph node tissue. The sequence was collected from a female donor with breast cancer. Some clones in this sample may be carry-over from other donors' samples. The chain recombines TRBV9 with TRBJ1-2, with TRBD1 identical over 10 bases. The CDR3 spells CASSRISPGQGSGYTF. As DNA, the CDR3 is TGTGCCAGCAGCAGAATATCACCGGGACAGGGGTCTGGCTACACCTTC.